The 26 T cell receptor beta chains in this list originate from one sample, sequenced in a study of CD8 T cells in Susac syndrome. An input of about 0.45 to 1 ug of RNA was subjected to reverse transcription using random hexamers. TCRdb re-analysed the immunoSEQ multiplex PCR reads in MiXCR, keeping a single row per CDR3 protein. Of more than 150,000 distinct CDR3 sequences in the sample, around 96% were seen once. Sequencing was carried out using CD4+ T cells from PBMCs. The receptors originated from a human donor in good health.

This clonotype occurred once. The chain links TRBV6-5 to TRBJ1-6; maybe TRBD1 (6 bases). CDR1 and CDR2 (germline): MNHEY, SVGAGI. Trimming left V 6 bases short and J 8 bases short, with 11 bases between. The CDR3 length is 13 residues. Here the CDR3 DNA reads TGTGCCAGCAGACAGGGCCAAGATTCACCCCTCCACTTT. Translated, it gives CASRQGQDSPLHF.

The chain couples TRBV5-4 to TRBJ2-2, with a weak D call TRBD1 (6 bases). Trimming shortened V by 4 bases and J by 2 bases, and 12 bases separated the two germline ends. Germline V gene lookup returns CDR1 SGHNT and CDR2 YYREEE (reference sequence). This CDR3 spans 15 amino acids. In DNA form, the CDR3 reads TGTGCCAGCAGCCAGGGACAACCCAACACCGGGGAGCTGTTTTTT. Amino acids: CASSQGQPNTGELFF.

V usage is TRBV19 and J usage is TRBJ2-7; D is perhaps TRBD1 or TRBD2 (5 bases each). This CDR3 has 14 residues. Germline V gene lookup returns CDR1 LNHDA and CDR2 SQIVND (reference sequence). Trimming left V 4 bases short and J 2 bases short, with 12 bases between. The CDR3 nucleotides read TGTGCCAGTAGTAACCTCCGGGGCGCCTACGAGCAGTACTTC. Translation: CASSNLRGAYEQYF.

V is TRBV20-1 and J is TRBJ1-1; 9 bases agree with TRBD1. Germline V gene lookup returns CDR1 DFQATT and CDR2 SNEGSKA (reference sequence). J was trimmed by 7 bases and V by 0 bases; bases with no gene match: 3. The CDR3 runs 13 residues. The CDR3 loop is CSARDRTGVEAFF. The CDR3 DNA is TGCAGTGCTAGAGATCGGACAGGGGTTGAAGCTTTCTTT.

The V call is TRBV4-3, the J call TRBJ2-3, with a possible D match to TRBD2 (6 bases). CDR1 and CDR2 (germline): LGHNA, YSLEER. The CDR3 runs to 14 residues. V was cut by 4 bases and J by 5 bases, with 13 bases left in between. Here the CDR3 DNA reads TGCGCCAGCAGCCTGAGGAGGGGTCAAGATACGCAGTATTTT. Its protein is CASSLRRGQDTQYF.

This clonotype was counted between two and nine times. This chain joins TRBV2 and TRBJ2-5, with D hard to call. From germline, CDR1 is SNHLY and CDR2 FYNNEI. The V end lost 4 bases, the J end lost 4 bases, and 4 bases lay between the germline ends. The CDR3 length is 11 residues. The CDR3 here is CASSVVETQYF. CDR3 nucleotide sequence: TGTGCCAGCAGTGTTGTAGAGACCCAGTACTTC.

This clonotype has a single count. V gene TRBV3-1 combines with J gene TRBJ2-2; 12 positions match TRBD2. Looked up from germline, CDR1 is LGHDT and CDR2 is YNNKEL (reference sequence). This CDR3 comprises 15 residues. V lost 5 bases and J lost 6; bases outside the gene matches: 4. The CDR3 DNA reads as TGTGCCAGCAGCAAGACTAGCGGGGGCTCCGGGGAGCTGTTTTTT. It codes for CASSKTSGGSGELFF.

This clonotype came up once. The chain joins TRBV23-1 to TRBJ2-7; the D gene is possibly TRBD2 (6 bases). TRBV23-1 is reported as an ORF; its role is uncertain. Deletions cut 8 bases from V and 7 bases from J, with 18 bases between. This CDR3 contains 13 residues. Here the CDR3 reads CASRGCFPTEQYF. CDR3 sequence (DNA): TGCGCCAGCCGGGGGTGTTTTCCTACGGAGCAGTACTTC.

The chain carries TRBV7-3 and TRBJ2-1; D possibly matches TRBD1 or TRBD2 (6 bases each). The CDR3 runs to 12 residues. CDR1 is SGHTA, CDR2 FQGTGA, per germline. V gave up 4 bases and J gave up 10 bases, with 11 bases separating them. This CDR3 is CASSSGGGEQFF. In nucleotides, the CDR3 is TGTGCCAGCAGCTCCGGAGGGGGAGAGCAGTTCTTC. Full variable domain (outside the CDR3, taken from reference TRBV7-3 and TRBJ2-1): GAGVSQTPSNKVTEKGKYVELRCDPISGHTALYWYRQSLGQGPEFLIYFQGTGAADDSGLPNDRFFAVRPEGSVSTLKIQRTERGDSAVYLCASSSGGGEQFFGPGTRLTVL.

The CDR3 loop reads CSVLRLAGSYEQYF. CDR3 sequence (DNA): TGCAGCGTCCTACGACTAGCGGGGTCCTACGAGCAGTACTTC. This sequence joins TRBV29-1 and TRBJ2-7, with 11 bases identical to TRBD2. Germline CDR1 SQVTM, CDR2 ANQGSEA. The V segment lost 6 bases and the J segment 1 base; nucleotides outside the gene matches: 5. This CDR3 comprises 14 residues.

The chain uses TRBV3-1 and TRBJ2-2; D is uncertain. Germline CDR1 and CDR2: LGHDT and YNNKEL (reference sequence). There are 13 residues in the CDR3. V was shortened by 7 bases and J by 2 bases, with 8 bases between the two germline ends. In nucleotides, the CDR3 is TGTGCCAGCACCTTCGTAAACACCGGGGAGCTGTTTTTT. The encoded protein is CASTFVNTGELFF.

The chain links TRBV4-3 to TRBJ2-1, with 11 nucleotides matching TRBD2. The germline V gene encodes CDR1 LGHNA and CDR2 YSLEER. Losses at the gene ends were 2 bases for V and 8 bases for J; bases not matched to a gene: 8. The CDR3 extends over 16 amino acids. CDR3 region: CASSQRASGGRDEQFF. CDR3 in DNA: TGCGCCAGCAGCCAAAGAGCTAGCGGGGGGAGGGATGAGCAGTTCTTC.

This clonotype was detected only once. The V call is TRBV27, the J call TRBJ1-2; D uncertain. The CDR3 has 15 residues. V was shortened by 0 bases and J by 6 bases, with 14 bases between the two germline ends. Germline V gives CDR1 MNHEY, CDR2 SMNVEV (reference sequence). CDR3 protein: CASSLSGRVGHGYTF. CDR3 coding DNA: TGTGCCAGCAGTTTATCGGGGAGGGTCGGCCATGGCTACACCTTC.

The count of this clonotype is one. V is TRBV20-1 and J is TRBJ2-3; 8 bases map to TRBD1. From germline, CDR1 is DFQATT and CDR2 SNEGSKA (reference sequence). V lost 3 bases, J lost 1 base, and 3 bases stayed unmatched. CDR3 size: 14 residues. The CDR3 DNA reads as TGCAGTGCTAGGGACAGGGAGCGCACAGATACGCAGTATTTT. Its protein is CSARDRERTDTQYF.

V is TRBV12-2 and J is TRBJ2-5; the table gives TRBD1 as D, unverified against the DNA. TRBV12-2 is shown as a pseudogene. This CDR3 comprises 16 residues. CDR3 protein: CASRFPSRKEQETQYF. CDR3 nucleotides: TGTGCAAGTCGCTTCCCATCCCGGAAGGAGCAAGAGACCCAGTACTTC.

The chain carries TRBV24-1 and TRBJ1-5; D may be TRBD1 (6 bases). This CDR3 contains 13 residues. Looked up from germline, CDR1 is KGHDR and CDR2 is SFDVKD. V lost 9 bases and J 3 bases, leaving 11 bases between the germline ends. The DNA for the CDR3 is TGTGCCACCGGGGGGCCGGTCAATCAGCCCCAGCATTTT. Translated, it gives CATGGPVNQPQHF.

This chain connects TRBV20-1 to TRBJ2-7; weak D call: TRBD1 (6 bases). V was clipped by 8 bases and J by 3 bases, with 17 bases between them. Germline CDR1 and CDR2: DFQATT and SNEGSKA (reference sequence). The CDR3 runs 13 residues. CDR3 in amino acids: CSRSVGRGYEQYF. In nucleotides, the CDR3 is TGCAGTAGATCCGTCGGCAGGGGCTACGAGCAGTACTTC.

V is TRBV18 and J is TRBJ2-5; D is uncertain. The ends were cut back, 3 bases at V and 4 bases at J, with 9 bases in the middle. CDR1 and CDR2 from the germline V gene are KGHSH and LQKENI. The CDR3 length is 13 residues. Here the CDR3 DNA reads TGTGCCAGCTCACCGAGGAGTCCAGAGACCCAGTACTTC. It translates to CASSPRSPETQYF. Variable domain in full (rest from reference TRBV18 and TRBJ2-5): NAGVMQNPRHLVRRRGQEARLRCSPMKGHSHVYWYRQLPEEGLKFMVYLQKENIIDESGMPKERFSAEFPKEGPSILRIQQVVRGDSAAYFCASSPRSPETQYFGPGTRLLVL.

The chain carries TRBV20-1 and TRBJ1-1, with unresolved D. Per the germline V gene, CDR1 is DFQATT and CDR2 is SNEGSKA (reference sequence). The CDR3 is made up of 11 amino acids. V was pared by 4 bases and J by 6 bases, with 9 bases between. The CDR3 DNA follows: TGCAGTGCTATCCTTTGGGCTGAAGCTTTCTTT. Protein sequence: CSAILWAEAFF.

This CDR3 is CASSQEDRGPTEAFF. The CDR3 coding sequence is TGCGCCAGCAGCCAAGAGGACAGGGGGCCCACTGAAGCTTTCTTT. This rearrangement joins TRBV4-1 to TRBJ1-1, with 11 nucleotides matching TRBD1. Germline V lookup: CDR1 MGHRA, CDR2 YSYEKL. Trimming cost V 0 bases and J 4 bases; bases outside gene matches: 1. This CDR3 contains 15 residues.

This sequence joins TRBV28 and TRBJ1-5; tentative D call: TRBD1 (5 bases). Germline-derived CDR1 and CDR2 are MDHEN and SYDVKM. The CDR3 contains 13 residues. The germline V and J ends were trimmed by 1 base and 5 bases, with 6 bases remaining between them. The CDR3 here is CASSLLGDQPQHF. The CDR3 DNA reads TGTGCCAGCAGTTTATTGGGGGATCAGCCCCAGCATTTT. The entire variable domain, with the rest obtained from reference TRBV28 and TRBJ1-5, is as follows: DVKVTQSSRYLVKRTGEKVFLECVQDMDHENMFWYRQDPGLGLRLIYFSYDVKMKEKGDIPEGYSVSREKKERFSLILESASTNQTSMYLCASSLLGDQPQHFGDGTRLSIL.

This clonotype was seen a single time. V gene TRBV9 combines with J gene TRBJ2-1, with D perhaps TRBD2 (6 bases). The CDR3 sequence is 14 residues long. Trimming removed 7 bases from V and 6 bases from J, with 17 bases in between. Germline-derived CDR1 and CDR2 are SGDLS and YYNGEE. CDR3 protein: CASQPGTSFNEQFF. The DNA for the CDR3 is TGTGCCAGCCAACCCGGGACTTCGTTCAATGAGCAGTTCTTC.

The chain links TRBV7-9 to TRBJ1-2; 7 bases align to TRBD1. The V and J ends lost 5 bases and 2 bases, in that order; junction bases with no gene match: 11. The CDR3 has 16 residues. Germline assignment: CDR1 SEHNR and CDR2 FQNEAQ (reference sequence). The CDR3 sequence: CASSSEGGGPNYGYTF. CDR3 in DNA: TGTGCCAGCAGCAGTGAAGGGGGCGGACCCAACTATGGCTACACCTTC.

The chain joins TRBV4-2 to TRBJ2-1; 11 nucleotides align to TRBD1. From germline, CDR1 is LGHNA and CDR2 YNFKEQ. This CDR3 is 15 amino acids long. V trimming: 2 bases; J trimming: 6 bases; junction bases outside the gene matches: 3. The CDR3 spells CASSQSGTGGNEQFF. In DNA, the CDR3 is TGTGCCAGCAGCCAATCCGGGACAGGGGGCAATGAGCAGTTCTTC.

This clonotype showed up just once. The chain uses TRBV7-9 and TRBJ2-3, with 7 bases matching TRBD2. The CDR3 is made up of 14 amino acids. With 4 bases clipped from V and 1 base from J, the junction kept 2 bases outside the gene matches. Germline loops: CDR1 SEHNR, CDR2 FQNEAQ (reference sequence). The CDR3 DNA reads as TGTGCCAGCAGCTGGGGACTACGCACAGATACGCAGTATTTT. It specifies CASSWGLRTDTQYF.

The chain is built from TRBV3-1 and TRBJ1-2; D remains ambiguous. CDR1 and CDR2 from the germline V gene are LGHDT and YNNKEL (reference sequence). The CDR3 is 12 residues long. V was cut by 4 bases and J by 8 bases, with 11 bases left in between. CDR3 loop: CASSRTAGGYTF. In DNA, the CDR3 is TGTGCCAGCAGCCGCACCGCGGGGGGCTACACCTTC. The full variable domain, rest sourced from reference TRBV3-1 and TRBJ1-2, is DTAVSQTPKYLVTQMGNDKSIKCEQNLGHDTMYWYKQDSKKFLKIMFSYNNKELIINETVPNRFSPKSPDKAHLNLHINSLELGDSAVYFCASSRTAGGYTFGSGTRLTVV.